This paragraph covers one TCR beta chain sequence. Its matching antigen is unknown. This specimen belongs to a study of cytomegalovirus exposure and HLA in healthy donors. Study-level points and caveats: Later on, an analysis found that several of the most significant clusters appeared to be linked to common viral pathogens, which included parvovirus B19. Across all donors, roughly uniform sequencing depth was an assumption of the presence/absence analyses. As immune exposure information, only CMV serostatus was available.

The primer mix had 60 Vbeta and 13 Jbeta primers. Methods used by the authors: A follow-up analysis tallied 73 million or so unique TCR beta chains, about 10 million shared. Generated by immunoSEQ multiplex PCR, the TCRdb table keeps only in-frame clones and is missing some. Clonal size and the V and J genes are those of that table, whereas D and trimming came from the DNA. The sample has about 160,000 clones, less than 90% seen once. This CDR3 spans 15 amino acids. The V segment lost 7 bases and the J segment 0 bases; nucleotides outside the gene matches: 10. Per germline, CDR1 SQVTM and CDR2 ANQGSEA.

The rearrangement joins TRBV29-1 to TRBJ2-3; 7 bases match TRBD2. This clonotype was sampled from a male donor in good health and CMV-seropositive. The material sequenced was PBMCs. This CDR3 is CSAAGGSRSTDTQYF. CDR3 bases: TGCAGCGCGGCGGGCGGGAGTAGGAGCACAGATACGCAGTATTTT.